The sequence of this T cell receptor beta chain was determined in a study of blood T cell repertoires in COVID-19. Study-level information: Researchers got acute and convalescent COVID-19 samples from the United States, Italy and Spain. T cells, B-cell-depleted T cells, or PBMCs provided the cDNA or gDNA that served as material.

In the source study's methods: Estimates of nucleated cell counts were drawn from the amplification of reference gene primers. Using immunoSEQ multiplex PCR, the repertoire was profiled, and TCRdb retains in-frame clones only, with some absent. Clone size and the V and J calls come from that table; the DNA yielded D and trimming. The sample yields around 86,000 clones, around 90% seen once. V was trimmed by 4 bases and J by 2 bases, leaving 15 bases between them. This CDR3 contains 15 residues. CDR1 and CDR2 from the germline V gene are KGHSH and LQKENI. The source is a woman of 80 years or more with acute or convalescent COVID-19. The genes are TRBV18 and TRBJ2-7, with no clear D. Source material: peripheral blood. In DNA, the CDR3 is TGTGCCAGCTCACTGCCGACAAACCTACCCTACGAGCAGTACTTC. Protein product: CASSLPTNLPYEQYF.